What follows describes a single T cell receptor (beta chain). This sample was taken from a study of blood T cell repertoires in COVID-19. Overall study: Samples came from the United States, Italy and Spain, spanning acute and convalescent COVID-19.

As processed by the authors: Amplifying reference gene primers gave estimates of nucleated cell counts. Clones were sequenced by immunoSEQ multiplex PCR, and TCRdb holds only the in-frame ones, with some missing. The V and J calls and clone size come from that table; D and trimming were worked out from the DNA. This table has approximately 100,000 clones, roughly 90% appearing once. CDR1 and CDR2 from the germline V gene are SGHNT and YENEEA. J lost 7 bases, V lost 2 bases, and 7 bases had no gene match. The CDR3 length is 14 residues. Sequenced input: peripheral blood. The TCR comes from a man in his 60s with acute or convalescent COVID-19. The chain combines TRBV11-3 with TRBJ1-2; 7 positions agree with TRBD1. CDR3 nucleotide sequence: TGTGCCAGCAGCTTACCGGGACAGAGGGGTGGCTACACCTTC. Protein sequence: CASSLPGQRGGYTF.